The clone carrying this TCR beta chain was seen more than once but under ten times. Its antigen is unknown. For the second PCR, which ran for about 7 to 11 cycles, a sample-barcoded 5' primer and a J-beta primer mix were used. A single record per CDR3 protein comes from TCRdb applying MiXCR to the 5' RACE reads. The table has under 2,000,000 distinct CDR3 sequences, just under 50% seen once; the top ten hold roughly 2%. The data belong to a study of blood T cells in healthy people across ages. Findings and limits, study-wide: Diversity was higher, and naive CD4+ cells more numerous, in long-lived donors than in aged donors.

Unmatched junction bases numbered 11, after V lost 6 bases and J lost 8 bases. The CDR3 has 15 residues. CDR1 is SGHDT and CDR2 is YYEEEE in the germline V gene. Material: blood. The chain recombines TRBV5-6 with TRBJ2-1; TRBD1 matches 10 bases. This receptor was obtained from a woman between 35 and 50 years old in good health. The CDR3 sequence is CASNPGTGVSDEQFF. The CDR3 DNA is TGTGCCAGCAACCCAGGGACAGGGGTTTCCGATGAGCAGTTCTTC.